Listed below are T cell receptor beta chains from one sample, sequenced in a study of cytomegalovirus exposure and HLA in healthy donors. Using immunoSEQ multiplex PCR, the repertoire was profiled, and TCRdb retains in-frame clones only, with some absent. This table has 140,000 or so clones, more than 65% appearing once. Sequenced sample: PBMCs. Receptor source: a woman in her twenties or thirties in good health and CMV-seronegative. Both conserved end residues are part of each CDR3. The D gene is left open where the match is weak. Some rows have no size entry. The others give once, few or many, or a class for an expanded clone.

j_call d_call v_call clone_size cdr3_aa cdr3_nt
TRBJ1-5 - TRBV19 - CASSIPGQLRSNQPQHF TGTGCCAGTAGTATCCCCGGACAGTTGAGGAGCAATCAGCCCCAGCATTTT
TRBJ2-3 - TRBV9 few CASSVGGAGTDTQYF TGTGCCAGCAGCGTAGGGGGAGCGGGCACAGATACGCAGTATTTT
TRBJ2-5 TRBD2 TRBV15 - CATSRGLVSETQYF TGTGCCACCAGCAGGGGACTAGTTTCCGAGACCCAGTACTTC
TRBJ1-5 - TRBV7-8 few CASSLLSVRGYGQPQHF TGTGCCAGCAGCTTATTGTCCGTTAGAGGGTACGGACAGCCCCAGCATTTT
TRBJ2-1 - TRBV6-5 once CASSYQRLSSLEQFF TGTGCCAGCAGTTACCAGAGACTCTCATCCCTTGAGCAGTTCTTC
TRBJ1-1 - TRBV2 - CASSTLGQPNTEAFF TGTGCCAGCAGTACACTCGGACAGCCGAACACTGAAGCTTTCTTT
TRBJ2-7 - TRBV7-9 - CASSLRHEEQYF TGTGCCAGCAGCTTGCGACACGAGGAGCAGTACTTC
TRBJ2-1 - TRBV6-6 - CASNQFRLRHNEQFF TGTGCCAGCAACCAGTTTAGGTTGAGGCACAATGAGCAGTTCTTC
TRBJ1-2 TRBD1 TRBV28 - CASSLPDRVQGGYTF TGTGCCAGCAGTTTACCCGACAGGGTCCAGGGAGGCTACACCTTC
TRBJ1-6 TRBD1 TRBV2 - CATRTGQGINSPLHF TGTGCAACCCGAACCGGACAGGGGATTAATTCACCCCTCCACTTT
TRBJ1-2 TRBD1 TRBV19 - CASSTDRDRVIFVYGYTF TGTGCCAGTAGTACCGACCGGGACAGGGTTATTTTTGTCTATGGCTACACCTTC
TRBJ2-1 - TRBV19 - CASSISIISEQFF TGTGCCAGTAGTATTTCCATCATTAGTGAGCAGTTCTTC
TRBJ2-7 TRBD2 TRBV10-3 - CAISNHGTISYEQYF TGTGCCATCAGTAACCACGGGACTATCTCCTACGAGCAGTACTTC
TRBJ2-6 TRBD1 TRBV19 - CASSIGQGPSGANVLTF TGTGCCAGTAGTATTGGACAGGGTCCCTCTGGGGCCAACGTCCTGACTTTC
TRBJ1-2 TRBD1 TRBV28 - CASSWTGEYGYTF TGTGCCAGCAGCTGGACAGGGGAGTATGGCTACACCTTC
TRBJ1-1 - TRBV4-1 - CASSQPGRSEAFF TGCGCCAGCAGCCAGCCCGGGAGGAGTGAAGCTTTCTTT
TRBJ1-2 TRBD1 TRBV19 few CASNGGQFYGYTF TGTGCCAGTAATGGGGGACAGTTCTATGGCTACACCTTC
TRBJ2-7 TRBD2 TRBV25-1 few CASSILAGGSYEQYF TGTGCCAGCAGTATATTAGCGGGAGGTTCCTACGAGCAGTACTTC
TRBJ1-2 - TRBV18 - CASSPLEAGSNYGYTF TGTGCCAGCTCACCACTAGAGGCAGGGTCAAACTATGGCTACACCTTC
TRBJ1-5 - TRBV5-4 - CASSSGPPGENQPQHF TGTGCCAGCAGCTCCGGGCCACCGGGGGAAAATCAGCCCCAGCATTTT
TRBJ2-1 - TRBV19 few CASGQPYTYFSARSEQFF TGTGCCAGCGGACAGCCTTACACTTACTTTAGCGCCCGTTCCGAGCAGTTCTTC
TRBJ1-6 TRBD1 TRBV6-5 - CASSARQGRDSPLHF TGTGCCAGCAGTGCCAGACAGGGTAGGGATTCACCCCTCCACTTT
TRBJ1-1 - TRBV4-2 - CASSQDHRVDTEAFF TGTGCCAGCAGCCAAGATCACAGGGTAGACACTGAAGCTTTCTTT
TRBJ2-3 TRBD2 TRBV7-3 - CASSLGAPQRGGRDTQYF TGTGCCAGCAGCTTAGGGGCCCCCCAGCGGGGGGGCAGAGATACGCAGTATTTT
TRBJ2-3 - TRBV21-1 once CASSKRGFGWGDTQYF TGTGCCAGCAGCAAAAGGGGGTTTGGGTGGGGGGATACGCAGTATTTT
TRBJ2-3 - TRBV9 - CASNVGGFADTQYF TGTGCCAGCAACGTTGGGGGGTTCGCAGATACGCAGTATTTT
TRBJ2-7 - TRBV5-1 - CASSLGRDLYEQYF TGCGCCAGCAGCTTGGGTCGGGATTTATACGAGCAGTACTTC
TRBJ2-3 - TRBV28 once CANAPVLGGGTDTQYF TGTGCCAACGCCCCCGTACTTGGCGGGGGCACAGATACGCAGTATTTT
TRBJ2-2 - TRBV11-1 - CASSWGRAGNTGELFF TGTGCCAGCAGCTGGGGGCGGGCAGGGAACACCGGGGAGCTGTTTTTT
TRBJ1-5 - TRBV28 - CASSSMLSGNQPQHF TGTGCCAGCAGTTCCATGTTATCGGGAAATCAGCCCCAGCATTTT
TRBJ2-7 - TRBV30 - CAWSEGDEQYF TGTGCCTGGAGTGAGGGGGACGAGCAGTACTTC
TRBJ2-5 TRBD2 TRBV5-1 - CASSLGSGGTQETQYF TGCGCCAGCAGCTTGGGAAGCGGGGGGACCCAAGAGACCCAGTACTTC
TRBJ2-5 TRBD2 TRBV5-1 - CASSLDLAGVLETQYF TGCGCCAGCAGCTTGGATCTAGCGGGAGTACTCGAGACCCAGTACTTC
TRBJ2-7 - TRBV6-5 - CASSYSPDGAYEQYF TGTGCCAGCAGTTACTCCCCCGACGGAGCCTACGAGCAGTACTTC
TRBJ2-1 - TRBV7-9 - CASSLTGVLYNEQFF TGTGCCAGCAGCTTAACGGGAGTTCTGTACAATGAGCAGTTCTTC
TRBJ1-5 - TRBV5-8 - CASSLAGDTQPQHF TGTGCCAGCAGCTTGGCAGGGGATACCCAGCCCCAGCATTTT
TRBJ2-5 - TRBV4-1 once CASSQPILGGETQYF TGCGCCAGCAGCCAACCAATCTTAGGGGGAGAGACCCAGTACTTC
TRBJ1-1 - TRBV7-8 few CASSFSRQDLLNTEAFF TGTGCCAGCAGCTTTTCTAGACAGGACCTCCTGAACACTGAAGCTTTCTTT
TRBJ1-3 TRBD1 TRBV18 - CASSPGTGGGNTIYF TGTGCCAGCTCACCCGGGACAGGGGGCGGAAACACCATATATTTT
TRBJ2-1 - TRBV28 once CASKRDRGGNEQFF TGTGCCAGCAAAAGGGATAGGGGGGGGAATGAGCAGTTCTTC
TRBJ2-3 TRBD2 TRBV11-1 - CASSLGGSTSESSTDTQYF TGTGCCAGCAGCTTGGGGGGATCTACTAGCGAATCTAGCACAGATACGCAGTATTTT
TRBJ2-2 TRBD2 TRBV13 - CASRDGTRELFF TGTGCCAGCAGGGACGGGACTAGGGAGCTGTTTTTT
TRBJ2-1 - TRBV4-1 - CASSQYGAGNEQFF TGCGCCAGCAGCCAATATGGCGCGGGCAATGAGCAGTTCTTC
TRBJ1-2 - TRBV6-5 once CAVSSSLQDGYTF TGTGCCGTCAGCAGTTCTCTCCAGGATGGCTACACCTTC
TRBJ1-5 TRBD1 TRBV27 - CASTPRGPSNQPQHF TGTGCCAGCACTCCCAGGGGGCCAAGCAATCAGCCCCAGCATTTT
TRBJ2-7 - TRBV30 - CAWKEAEHYEQYF TGTGCCTGGAAGGAGGCGGAACACTACGAGCAGTACTTC
TRBJ2-3 TRBD1 TRBV2 - CASSARTGGTDTRYF TGTGCCAGCAGTGCCCGGACAGGGGGCACAGATACGCGGTATTTT